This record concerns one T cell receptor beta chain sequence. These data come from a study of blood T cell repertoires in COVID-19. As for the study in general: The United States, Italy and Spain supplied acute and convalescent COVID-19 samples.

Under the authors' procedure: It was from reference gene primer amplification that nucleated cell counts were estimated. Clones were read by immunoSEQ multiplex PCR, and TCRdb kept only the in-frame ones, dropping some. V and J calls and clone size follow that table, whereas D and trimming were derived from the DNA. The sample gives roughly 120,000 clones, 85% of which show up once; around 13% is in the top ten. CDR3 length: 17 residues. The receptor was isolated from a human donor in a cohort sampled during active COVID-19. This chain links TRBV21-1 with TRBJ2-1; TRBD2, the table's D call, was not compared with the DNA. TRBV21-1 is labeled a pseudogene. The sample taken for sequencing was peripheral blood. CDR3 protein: CASSKEWAGGGYNEQFF. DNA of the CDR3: TGTGCCAGCAGCAAAGAGTGGGCGGGGGGCGGCTACAATGAGCAGTTCTTC.